This T cell receptor (beta chain) was captured by sequencing in a study of human T cells and chemical hapten exposure. At the level of the study: Sensitization used 2% DPC on around 2 cm by around 2 cm upper inner arm skin. The scalp of each patient received a weekly diphenylcyclopropenone dose for the full approximately 26-week study. Study conclusions and caveats: Donors' alopecia may make their immune response differ from healthy people's.

As for time point: patch test 3, about 24 weeks after DPC sensitization. Stated treatment: therapeutic diphenylcyclopropenone sensitization with weekly scalp DPC. The study extracted total RNA from unfractionated whole blood. Remarks on this clonotype: The antigen remains undetermined.

Germline-derived CDR1 and CDR2 are ENHRY and SYGVKD. Trimming removed 9 bases from V and 4 bases from J; junction bases left unmatched: 5. The CDR3 is 13 amino acids. TCRdb redid the calling of the RACE reads with MiXCR, one entry per CDR3 protein. The repertoire includes more than 95,000 distinct CDR3 sequences, around 35% of them detected once, and about 2.9% sits in the top ten. This rearrangement joins TRBV10-3 to TRBJ1-2; 10 bases line up with TRBD1. Sequences were derived from whole blood, sampled in connection with sensitization to the hapten diphenylcyclopropenone (DPC). This clonotype originated in a man in his forties with alopecia areata. Some clones in this sample may be carry-over from other donors' samples. This CDR3 reads CAMRDRGFYGYTF. The CDR3 DNA reads as TGTGCCATGAGGGACAGGGGATTCTATGGCTACACCTTC.